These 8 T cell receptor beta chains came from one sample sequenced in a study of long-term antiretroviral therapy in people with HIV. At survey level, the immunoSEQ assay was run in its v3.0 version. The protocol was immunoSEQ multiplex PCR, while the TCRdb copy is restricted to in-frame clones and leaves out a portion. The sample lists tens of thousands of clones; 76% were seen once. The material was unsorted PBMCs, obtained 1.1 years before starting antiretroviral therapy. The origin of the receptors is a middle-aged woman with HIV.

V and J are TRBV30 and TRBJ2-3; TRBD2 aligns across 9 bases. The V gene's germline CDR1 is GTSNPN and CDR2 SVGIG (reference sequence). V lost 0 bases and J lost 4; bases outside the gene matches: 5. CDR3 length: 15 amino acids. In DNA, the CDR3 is TGTGCCTGGAGTGTTGGGACTAGCCGGGCAGATACGCAGTATTTT. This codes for CAWSVGTSRADTQYF.

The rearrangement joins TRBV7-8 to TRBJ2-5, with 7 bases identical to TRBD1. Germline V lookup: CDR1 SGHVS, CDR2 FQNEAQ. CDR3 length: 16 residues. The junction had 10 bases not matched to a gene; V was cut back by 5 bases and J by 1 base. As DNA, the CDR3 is TGTGCCAGCAGCGAGTTGGCAGGGGGAGCCCAAGAGACCCAGTACTTC. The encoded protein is CASSELAGGAQETQYF.

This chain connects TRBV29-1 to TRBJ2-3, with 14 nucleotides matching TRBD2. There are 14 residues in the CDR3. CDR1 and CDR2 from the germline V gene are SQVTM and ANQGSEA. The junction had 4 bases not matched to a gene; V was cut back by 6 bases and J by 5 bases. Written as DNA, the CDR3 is TGCAGCGTCGGGACTAGCGGGAGTAGAGATACGCAGTATTTT. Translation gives CSVGTSGSRDTQYF.

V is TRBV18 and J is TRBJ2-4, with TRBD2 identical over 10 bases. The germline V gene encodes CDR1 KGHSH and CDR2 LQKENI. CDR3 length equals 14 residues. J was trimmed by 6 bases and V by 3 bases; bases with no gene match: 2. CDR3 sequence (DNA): TGTGCCAGCTCACCGTCTAGCGGGAGAAACATTCAGTACTTC. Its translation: CASSPSSGRNIQYF.

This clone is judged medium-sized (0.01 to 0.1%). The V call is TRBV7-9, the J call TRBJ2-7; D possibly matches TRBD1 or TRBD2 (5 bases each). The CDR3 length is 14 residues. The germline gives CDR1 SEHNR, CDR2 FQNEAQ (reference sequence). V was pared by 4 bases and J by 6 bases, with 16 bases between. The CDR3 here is CASSSMGPAGEQYF. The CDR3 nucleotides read TGTGCCAGCAGCTCAATGGGACCAGCAGGCGAGCAGTACTTC.

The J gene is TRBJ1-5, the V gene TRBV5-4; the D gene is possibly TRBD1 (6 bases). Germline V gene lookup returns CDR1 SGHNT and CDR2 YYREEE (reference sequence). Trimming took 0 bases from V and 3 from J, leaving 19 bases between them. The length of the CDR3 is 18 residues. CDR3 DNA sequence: TGTGCCAGCAGCTTGGGTGGGGGGGCCTCGCCGTCCAATCAGCCCCAGCATTTT. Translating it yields CASSLGGGASPSNQPQHF. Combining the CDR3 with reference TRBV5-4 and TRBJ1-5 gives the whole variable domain ETGVTQSPTHLIKTRGQQVTLRCSSQSGHNTVSWYQQALGQGPQFIFQYYREEENGRGNFPPRFSGLQFPNYSSELNVNALELDDSALYLCASSLGGGASPSNQPQHFGDGTRLSIL.

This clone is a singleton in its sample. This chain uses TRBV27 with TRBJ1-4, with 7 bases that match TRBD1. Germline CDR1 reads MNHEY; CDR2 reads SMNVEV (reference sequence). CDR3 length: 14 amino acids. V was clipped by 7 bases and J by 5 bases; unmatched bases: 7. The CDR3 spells CASKGAPQNEKLFF. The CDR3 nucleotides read TGTGCCAGCAAGGGGGCCCCACAGAATGAAAAACTGTTTTTT.

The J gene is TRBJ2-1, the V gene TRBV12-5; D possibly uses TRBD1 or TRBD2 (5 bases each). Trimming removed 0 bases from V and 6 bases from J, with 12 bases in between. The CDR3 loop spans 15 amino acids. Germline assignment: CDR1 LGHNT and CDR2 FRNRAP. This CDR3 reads CASGLVGTVANEQFF. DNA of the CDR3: TGTGCTAGTGGTTTGGTCGGGACCGTTGCCAATGAGCAGTTCTTC.